Below, one T cell receptor beta chain is given with its context. The assay was immunoSEQ multiplex PCR, and TCRdb's table has in-frame clones only and misses some. The sample has some 33,000 clones, roughly 90% seen once. This entry belongs to a study of lymphopenia after photon versus proton radiotherapy. This clonotype was obtained from a woman aged 50 to 60 with pancreatic cancer. The material sequenced was peripheral blood, taken from a patient treated with photon-based radiotherapy.

The CDR3 loop is CASSQLAGGATGELFF. As DNA, the CDR3 is TGCGCCAGCAGCCAACTAGCGGGAGGGGCCACCGGGGAGCTGTTTTTT. The rearrangement links TRBV4-3 to TRBJ2-2, with 12 bases that match TRBD2. The germline CDR1 and CDR2 sequences are LGHNA and YSLEER. J lost 4 bases, V lost 2 bases, and 2 bases had no gene match. This CDR3 region has 16 residues.